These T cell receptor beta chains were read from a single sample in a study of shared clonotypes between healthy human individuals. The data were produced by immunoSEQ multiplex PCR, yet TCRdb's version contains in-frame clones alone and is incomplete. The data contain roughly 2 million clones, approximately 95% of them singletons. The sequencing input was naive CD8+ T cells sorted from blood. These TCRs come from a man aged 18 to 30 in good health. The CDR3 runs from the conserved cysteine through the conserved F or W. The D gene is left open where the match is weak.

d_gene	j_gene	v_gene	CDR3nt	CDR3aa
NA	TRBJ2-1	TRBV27	TGTGCCAGCAGTTTATCCCTGGAGGGGTACAATGAGCAGTTCTTC	CASSLSLEGYNEQFF
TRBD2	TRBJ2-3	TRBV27	TGTGCCAGCAGTCAATCTAGCGGGAGTGCAGATACGCAGTATTTT	CASSQSSGSADTQYF
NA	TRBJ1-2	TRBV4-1	TGCGCCAGCAGCCAAGATTGGCCCGATCCTTATGGCTACACCTTC	CASSQDWPDPYGYTF
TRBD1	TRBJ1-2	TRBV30	TGTGCCTGGAGTTTTCACCTGGGACAGGATGGCTACACCTTC	CAWSFHLGQDGYTF
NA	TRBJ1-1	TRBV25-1	TGTGCCAGCAGTGAATTCGCTTGGAGGGAGGGACCGACTGAAGCTTTCTTT	CASSEFAWREGPTEAFF
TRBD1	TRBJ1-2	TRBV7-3	TGTGCCAGCACCGTTATGACTCAGGGGGCGAGGGGCTACACCTTC	CASTVMTQGARGYTF
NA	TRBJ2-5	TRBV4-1	TGCGCCAGCAGCCATTCGACAGAACAAGAGACCCAGTACTTC	CASSHSTEQETQYF
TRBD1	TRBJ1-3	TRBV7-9	TGTGCCAGCAGCTCCCGGGACAGGGCTGGAAACACCATATATTTT	CASSSRDRAGNTIYF
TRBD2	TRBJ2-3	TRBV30	TGTGCCTGGAGCGGGGCGAGCGGGGTACTCACAGATACGCAGTATTTT	CAWSGASGVLTDTQYF
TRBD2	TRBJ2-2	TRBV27	TGTGCCAGCAGTTTGTGGACTAGCGGGAGTTTCGGGGGGCTGTTTTTT	CASSLWTSGSFGGLFF